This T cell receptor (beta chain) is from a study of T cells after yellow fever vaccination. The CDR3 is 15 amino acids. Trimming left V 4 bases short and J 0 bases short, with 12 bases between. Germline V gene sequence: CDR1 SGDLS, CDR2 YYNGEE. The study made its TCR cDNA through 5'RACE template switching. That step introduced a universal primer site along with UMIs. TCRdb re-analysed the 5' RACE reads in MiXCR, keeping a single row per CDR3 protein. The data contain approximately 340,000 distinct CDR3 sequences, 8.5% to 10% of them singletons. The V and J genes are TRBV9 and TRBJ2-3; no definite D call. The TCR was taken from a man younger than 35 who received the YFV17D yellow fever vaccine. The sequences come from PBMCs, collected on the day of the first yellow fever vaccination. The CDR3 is CASSPRSTSTDTQYF. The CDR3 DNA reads TGTGCCAGCAGCCCCAGGTCTACTAGCACAGATACGCAGTATTTT.